The next 28 T cell receptor beta chains were all read from a single sample in a study of PD-L1 blockade in urothelial cancer. Profiled with immunoSEQ multiplex PCR; TCRdb holds only in-frame clones, not every one. This sample has roughly 60,000 clones, with approximately 80% found just once. The sample consisted of PBMCs, taken around atezolizumab (anti-PD-L1) treatment. These receptors all come from a man aged 65-85 years with urothelial cancer.

This clone has a handful of counts. The gene calls are TRBV6-4 and TRBJ1-1; 7 bases fit TRBD1. Germline CDR1 is MRHNA and CDR2 is SNTAGT. The CDR3 has 13 residues. The V segment lost 8 bases and the J segment 1 base; nucleotides outside the gene matches: 4. CDR3 bases: TGTGCCAGCTCCAGGGGGACGAACACTGAAGCTTTCTTT. This encodes CASSRGTNTEAFF.

The V call is TRBV11-3, the J call TRBJ2-2; D perhaps matches TRBD2 (5 bases). CDR3 size: 12 residues. V dropped 2 bases and J dropped 7 bases, with 5 bases sitting between them. From germline, CDR1 is SGHNT and CDR2 YENEEA. The CDR3 DNA sequence: TGTGCCAGCAGCTTACGGGGCGGGGAGCTGTTTTTT. It codes for CASSLRGGELFF.

The CDR3 sequence is CASSPTTGSAGGYTF. The CDR3 region has the DNA TGTGCCAGCAGCCCGACGACAGGGAGCGCGGGAGGCTACACCTTC. The rearrangement joins TRBV2 to TRBJ1-2, with 7 bases matching TRBD1. The trim removed 6 bases at V and 8 bases at J, leaving 15 bases unmatched. Germline CDR1 SNHLY, CDR2 FYNNEI. CDR3 length: 15 amino acids.

The chain has TRBV7-2 and TRBJ1-1; TRBD1 agrees at 7 bases. The CDR3 contains 15 residues. V trimming: 4 bases; J trimming: 4 bases; junction bases outside the gene matches: 9. The germline V gene encodes CDR1 SGHTA and CDR2 FQGNSA. CDR3 region: CASSSRQGGPTEAFF. In DNA, the CDR3 is TGTGCCAGCAGCTCTCGACAGGGCGGTCCCACTGAAGCTTTCTTT.

In its sample, this clone was seen once. This rearrangement joins TRBV2 to TRBJ1-5; the match to TRBD1 covers 7 bases. V shed 8 bases, J shed 2 bases, and the junction held 3 bases outside the gene matches. The CDR3 contains 13 residues. CDR1 and CDR2 (germline): SNHLY, FYNNEI. In nucleotides, the CDR3 is TGTGCCAGCGCAGGGGGAGGCAATCAGCCCCAGCATTTT. Protein sequence: CASAGGGNQPQHF.

The rearrangement joins TRBV7-9 to TRBJ1-1, with D maybe TRBD1 (5 bases). Germline CDR1 reads SEHNR; CDR2 reads FQNEAQ (reference sequence). The V end was cut by 0 bases, the J end by 6 bases, with 11 bases between. The CDR3 spans 14 residues. The CDR3 spells CASSLAREVAEAFF. The CDR3 nucleotides are TGTGCCAGCAGCTTAGCCAGGGAAGTCGCTGAAGCTTTCTTT. The full variable domain, completed using reference TRBV7-9 and TRBJ1-1, is DTGVSQNPRHKITKRGQNVTFRCDPISEHNRLYWYRQTLGQGPEFLTYFQNEAQLEKSRLLSDRFSAERPKGSFSTLEIQRTEQGDSAMYLCASSLAREVAEAFFGQGTRLTVV.

This clone was counted a single time. The chain has TRBV7-9 and TRBJ2-1, with 7 positions matching TRBD2. This CDR3 contains 12 residues. Germline V CDR1 and CDR2: SEHNR, FQNEAQ (reference sequence). Trimming cost V 4 bases and J 9 bases; bases outside gene matches: 3. The CDR3 DNA follows: TGTGCCAGCAGCTGGGGGGAGGGTGAGCAGTTCTTC. Protein sequence: CASSWGEGEQFF.

V usage is TRBV4-1 and J usage is TRBJ2-1; 7 nucleotides align to TRBD2. This CDR3 contains 15 residues. Germline CDR1 MGHRA, CDR2 YSYEKL. The V gene end was trimmed by 0 bases and the J gene end by 9 bases; junction bases not matched to a gene: 8. CDR3 protein: CASSQDGLVGLEQFF. The DNA of the CDR3 is TGCGCCAGCAGCCAAGATGGACTAGTCGGTCTTGAGCAGTTCTTC.

The V and J genes are TRBV19 and TRBJ2-7; D is perhaps TRBD2 (5 bases). Trimming took off 5 bases at V and 3 bases at J, with 11 bases between the two ends. The germline CDR1 and CDR2 sequences are LNHDA and SQIVND (reference sequence). This CDR3 has 13 amino acids. The CDR3 DNA is TGTGCCAGTAGTGGGTTGGGAGACTACGAGCAGTACTTC. Protein: CASSGLGDYEQYF.

The chain carries TRBV2 and TRBJ2-1, with 7 bases matching TRBD2. The CDR3 length is 16 residues. J lost 8 bases, V lost 0 bases, and 10 bases had no gene match. Looked up from germline, CDR1 is SNHLY and CDR2 is FYNNEI. The CDR3 spells CASSEAAREFGDEQFF. The DNA of the CDR3 is TGTGCCAGCAGTGAAGCTGCGCGGGAGTTTGGTGATGAGCAGTTCTTC.

This clone occurred a few times. The V gene is TRBV5-8, the J gene TRBJ2-1; 13 nucleotides align to TRBD2. Trimming removed 1 base from V and 7 bases from J; junction bases left unmatched: 5. The CDR3 consists of 16 residues. Germline loops: CDR1 SGHTS, CDR2 YDEGEE. The DNA for the CDR3 is TGTGCCAGCAGCTTGATGGGGACTAGCGGGATGAATGAGCAGTTCTTC. This gives the protein CASSLMGTSGMNEQFF.

The chain employs TRBV6-6 and TRBJ2-1; 11 nucleotides align to TRBD1. CDR3 length equals 15 residues. Germline V gives CDR1 MNHNY, CDR2 SVGAGI (reference sequence). V shed 5 bases, J shed 4 bases, and the junction held 4 bases outside the gene matches. As DNA, the CDR3 is TGTGCCAGCAGTCGGGGACAGGGGGTTTACAATGAGCAGTTCTTC. It encodes CASSRGQGVYNEQFF.

The genes are TRBV29-1 and TRBJ2-2; 9 nucleotides agree with TRBD2. The CDR3 consists of 14 residues. CDR1 SQVTM and CDR2 ANQGSEA come from the germline V gene. With V trimmed by 5 bases and J by 3 bases, 4 bases remained unmatched. The CDR3 here is CSVRTSEDTGELFF. The CDR3, as DNA: TGCAGCGTTCGGACTAGCGAAGACACCGGGGAGCTGTTTTTT.

The rearrangement uses TRBV5-4 and TRBJ2-3; perhaps TRBD1 as D (5 bases). Germline lookup yields CDR1 SGHNT and CDR2 YYREEE (reference sequence). V was cut by 4 bases and J by 6 bases, with 15 bases left in between. CDR3 length: 14 residues. The CDR3: CASSPTRYRDTQYF. The CDR3 DNA reads as TGTGCCAGCAGCCCGACCCGTTACAGGGATACGCAGTATTTT.

The V and J genes are TRBV10-2 and TRBJ2-1; 8 bases map to TRBD2. Trimming took 3 bases from V and 7 from J; bases not matched to a gene: 5. The CDR3 is 14 residues long. CDR1 is WSHSY and CDR2 is SAAADI in the germline V gene. The CDR3 spells CASSEEREWNEQFF. The CDR3 DNA follows: TGCGCCAGCAGTGAAGAGCGGGAGTGGAATGAGCAGTTCTTC.

This chain joins TRBV2 and TRBJ2-1; 15 bases agree with TRBD2. This CDR3 is 20 amino acids long. The V gene end was trimmed by 5 bases and the J gene end by 1 base; junction bases not matched to a gene: 12. CDR1 is SNHLY, CDR2 FYNNEI, per germline. As DNA, the CDR3 is TGTGCCAGCAGTCTTGGGGGAGGGACTAGCGGGAGGACATCCTACAATGAGCAGTTCTTC. Its protein product is CASSLGGGTSGRTSYNEQFF.

The chain is built from TRBV5-6 and TRBJ1-2, with TRBD1 matching 7 bases. Germline V gene lookup returns CDR1 SGHDT and CDR2 YYEEEE. V shed 0 bases, J shed 14 bases, and the junction held 10 bases outside the gene matches. The CDR3 loop spans 13 amino acids. The DNA of the CDR3 is TGTGCCAGCAGCTTGGGGTACACAGGGGTTAGAACCTTC. Amino acid sequence: CASSLGYTGVRTF.

The gene calls are TRBV29-1 and TRBJ2-3; maybe TRBD1 (5 bases). The CDR3 contains 16 residues. In germline, CDR1 is SQVTM, CDR2 ANQGSEA. V was pared by 5 bases and J by 2 bases, with 20 bases between. CDR3 in amino acids: CSVLGRLGVVTDTQYF. The CDR3 nucleotides read TGCAGCGTTTTGGGGCGTCTAGGGGTGGTCACAGATACGCAGTATTTT.

The chain recombines TRBV15 with TRBJ2-7; D may be TRBD1 (6 bases). Germline lookup yields CDR1 LNHNV and CDR2 YYDKDF (reference sequence). The CDR3 contains 14 residues. V was clipped by 3 bases and J by 3 bases, with 12 bases between them. CDR3 loop: CATSRGATNYEQYF. The DNA for the CDR3 is TGTGCCACCAGCAGGGGGGCTACAAACTACGAGCAGTACTTC.

This rearrangement joins TRBV5-1 to TRBJ1-1; a weak D match, TRBD1 (5 bases). This CDR3 is 15 amino acids long. Germline V gene data show CDR1 as SGHRS and CDR2 as YFSETQ. V gave up 7 bases and J gave up 10 bases, with 26 bases separating them. The CDR3 region has the DNA TGCGCCAGCTCGCCCACAAGCGGGACTTCCAGTATAGCTTTCTTT. Encoded protein: CASSPTSGTSSIAFF.

This sequence joins TRBV27 and TRBJ1-2, with D possibly being TRBD1 (5 bases). The CDR3 consists of 12 residues. Germline CDR1 reads MNHEY; CDR2 reads SMNVEV (reference sequence). V lost 6 bases and J 9 bases, leaving 14 bases between the germline ends. The CDR3: CASREGRGRYTF. The CDR3 DNA follows: TGTGCCAGCAGGGAGGGTAGGGGTCGCTACACCTTC.

The chain combines TRBV27 with TRBJ2-1, with D maybe TRBD2 (6 bases). With 2 bases removed from V and 3 bases from J, the gap between germline ends came to 14 bases. CDR1 and CDR2 (germline): MNHEY, SMNVEV (reference sequence). This CDR3 is built from 16 residues. The CDR3 sequence is CASSLRGTSSYNEQFF. CDR3 nucleotides: TGTGCCAGCAGTTTACGGGGTACTAGCAGCTACAATGAGCAGTTCTTC.

This clone was seen a few times. The genes are TRBV9 and TRBJ1-3, with 7 bases matching TRBD1. V lost 0 bases to trimming and J lost 2 bases; unmatched junction nucleotides: 8. There are 17 residues in the CDR3. Germline CDR1 SGDLS, CDR2 YYNGEE. The CDR3 DNA reads as TGTGCCAGCAGCGTAGGGGACAGAGGACACACTGGAAACACCATATATTTT. It specifies CASSVGDRGHTGNTIYF.

This sequence joins TRBV18 and TRBJ2-3; D ambiguous. Trimming pared 2 bases from V and 5 bases from J, leaving 14 bases between. CDR1 is KGHSH, CDR2 LQKENI, per germline. This CDR3 region has 15 residues. DNA for the CDR3: TGTGCCAGCTCACCAGGGCCTTCCTCCGGAGATACGCAGTATTTT. Amino acids: CASSPGPSSGDTQYF.

The genes are TRBV4-1 and TRBJ2-7, with no clear D. The CDR3 spans 16 residues. Germline V gene data show CDR1 as MGHRA and CDR2 as YSYEKL. Trimming removed 0 bases at V and 4 bases at J, with 16 bases between. The CDR3 protein is CASSQDNGATSYEQYF. In DNA, the CDR3 is TGCGCCAGCAGCCAAGATAATGGTGCAACGAGTTACGAGCAGTACTTC.

This clone was recorded once. The rearrangement links TRBV10-3 to TRBJ2-5, with 8 positions matching TRBD1. The CDR3 has 13 amino acids. Germline loops: CDR1 ENHRY, CDR2 SYGVKD. Trimming cost V 2 bases and J 5 bases; bases outside gene matches: 1. CDR3: CAISEGQGETQYF. Written as DNA, the CDR3 is TGTGCCATCAGTGAGGGACAGGGCGAGACCCAGTACTTC.

CDR3 bases: TGTGCCAGCAGCGGGAGGGTGTCAGATACGCAGTATTTT. Encoded protein: CASSGRVSDTQYF. This chain uses TRBV6-4 with TRBJ2-3; the match to TRBD2 covers 8 bases. CDR1 and CDR2 from the germline V gene are MRHNA and SNTAGT. The CDR3 totals 13 residues. Trimming at V came to 6 bases and at J to 4 bases, leaving 3 bases not matched to a gene.

The CDR3 DNA reads TGCGCCAGCAGAGTAGCGAACACTGAAGCTTTCTTT. Translating gives CASRVANTEAFF. The V gene is TRBV5-1, the J gene TRBJ1-1; D unclear. Germline V gene sequence: CDR1 SGHRS, CDR2 YFSETQ. The length of the CDR3 is 12 residues. V dropped 5 bases and J dropped 1 base, with 6 bases sitting between them.